These T cell receptor beta chains were read from a single sample in a study of post-analysis software for immune sequencing data. TCRdb analysed the PCR reads with MiXCR anew, one entry per CDR3 protein. The sample records 750,000 to 900,000 distinct CDR3 sequences, around 46% being singletons. The specimen was blood. The source of these receptors is a girl between 5 and 17 years old with multiple sclerosis. Both conserved end residues are part of each CDR3. The D gene is left open where the match is weak. Size values are once, few and many counts, or a class for expanded clones, and some rows have none.

NA TRBJ2-5 NA TRBV29-1 CSVDRQIQETQYF TGCAGCGTGGACAGACAGATACAAGAGACCCAGTACTTC
NA TRBJ2-1 few TRBV10-3 CAIRGEAGVLDEQFF TGTGCCATCAGGGGTGAGGCGGGCGTGCTGGATGAGCAGTTCTTC
TRBD1 TRBJ2-3 few TRBV6-6 CASSYGTERPDTQYF TGTGCCAGCAGTTACGGGACAGAGCGTCCAGATACGCAGTATTTT
NA TRBJ2-1 NA TRBV12-3/TRBV12-4 CASSFGTNPRQFF TGTGCCAGCAGTTTCGGGACCAACCCGCGGCAGTTCTTC
NA TRBJ1-2 few TRBV12-3/TRBV12-4 CASSPTGGIGYTF TGTGCCAGCAGCCCCACGGGGGGTATTGGCTACACCTTC
TRBD1 TRBJ2-7 NA TRBV27 CASRSAGTGFYEQYF TGTGCCAGCAGATCTGCCGGGACAGGGTTCTACGAGCAGTACTTC
NA TRBJ2-7 few TRBV20-1 CSASRVEQYF TGCAGTGCTAGTCGTGTCGAGCAGTACTTC
NA TRBJ2-5 NA TRBV7-9 CASSLATGSQETQYF TGTGCCAGCAGCTTAGCCACCGGGTCCCAAGAGACCCAGTACTTC
TRBD2 TRBJ2-3 NA TRBV3-1 CASSQVGAGDYTQYF TGTGCCAGCAGCCAAGTTGGAGCGGGAGACTATACGCAGTATTTT
TRBD1 TRBJ2-7 NA TRBV30 CALTLGDRAYEQYF TGTGCCCTGACGCTAGGGGACAGGGCCTACGAGCAGTACTTC
TRBD2 TRBJ2-5 few TRBV3-1 CASSQPARTSGGQETQYF TGTGCCAGCAGCCAACCGGCCCGGACTAGCGGAGGCCAAGAGACCCAGTACTTC
TRBD2 TRBJ2-7 few TRBV5-1 CASSLEGLAAPQQYF TGCGCCAGCAGCTTGGAGGGGCTAGCGGCGCCTCAGCAGTACTTC
TRBD2 TRBJ2-1 few TRBV7-3 CASSYLAAPYNEQFF TGTGCCAGCAGCTATCTAGCGGCCCCCTACAATGAGCAGTTCTTC
NA TRBJ2-7 few TRBV12-5 CASGPDSYEQYF TGTGCTAGTGGCCCCGACAGTTACGAGCAGTACTTC
TRBD1 TRBJ2-7 few TRBV7-2 CASSPRTGTSYEQYF TGTGCCAGCAGCCCTCGGACAGGGACCTCCTACGAGCAGTACTTC
TRBD1 TRBJ2-7 few TRBV6-1 CATLGAPNRGWYEQYF TGTGCCACCTTAGGGGCACCGAACAGGGGATGGTACGAGCAGTACTTC
NA TRBJ2-1 NA TRBV4-2 CASSPGVGGGNNEQFF TGTGCCAGCAGCCCGGGCGTCGGGGGAGGTAACAATGAGCAGTTCTTC
TRBD1 TRBJ2-3 few TRBV29-1 CSVATGGFTDTQYF TGCAGCGTCGCCACAGGGGGATTCACAGATACGCAGTATTTT
NA TRBJ1-2 NA TRBV6-2/TRBV6-3 CASTSTGTRRGYTF TGTGCCAGCACCTCTACCGGGACCCGGAGAGGCTACACCTTC
NA TRBJ2-5 NA TRBV6-1 CASSEAGMMETQYF TGTGCCAGCAGTGAAGCGGGAATGATGGAGACCCAGTACTTC
TRBD2 TRBJ2-7 NA TRBV4-3 CASSQVPSGSRNEQYF TGCGCCAGCAGCCAAGTGCCTAGCGGGAGTCGGAACGAGCAGTACTTC
TRBD1 TRBJ1-2 NA TRBV12-3/TRBV12-4 CASSFHPTGGDYGYTF TGTGCCAGCAGTTTTCACCCGACAGGGGGCGACTATGGCTACACCTTC
TRBD1 TRBJ2-1 NA TRBV20-1 CSAPGQGMRNEQFF TGCAGTGCCCCGGGACAGGGGATGAGGAATGAGCAGTTCTTC
TRBD2 TRBJ2-7 NA TRBV12-3/TRBV12-4 CASISGTSGLQYF TGTGCCAGCATTTCCGGGACTAGCGGGCTGCAGTACTTC
TRBD2 TRBJ2-1 NA TRBV12-3/TRBV12-4 CASSPSGGSLYNEQFF TGTGCCAGCAGCCCAAGCGGGGGGTCACTCTACAATGAGCAGTTCTTC
TRBD1 TRBJ2-7 NA TRBV4-1 CAGSHPGQGGSYEQYF TGCGCCGGCAGCCATCCTGGACAGGGAGGCTCCTACGAGCAGTACTTC
NA TRBJ2-7 NA TRBV7-9 CASSPRTSRTGSGYEQYF TGTGCCAGCAGCCCTAGGACCAGCCGGACCGGGAGTGGTTACGAGCAGTACTTC
TRBD2 TRBJ2-3 few TRBV20-1 CSAREAGLTDTQYF TGCAGTGCTAGAGAAGCGGGGCTCACAGATACGCAGTATTTT
NA TRBJ2-3 NA TRBV11-2 CASSLTAEGPDTQYF TGTGCCAGCAGCTTAACCGCGGAGGGGCCAGATACGCAGTATTTT
NA TRBJ1-1 NA TRBV20-1 CSARVGLGAFF TGCAGTGCTAGAGTGGGGTTAGGGGCTTTCTTT
NA TRBJ1-6 few TRBV5-1 CASSLGGPVNSPLHF TGCGCCAGCAGCTTGGGGGGGCCGGTTAATTCACCCCTCCACTTT
TRBD2 TRBJ2-7 few TRBV2 CASSEEASGRLSYEQYF TGTGCCAGCAGTGAGGAAGCTAGCGGGAGATTGTCCTACGAGCAGTACTTC